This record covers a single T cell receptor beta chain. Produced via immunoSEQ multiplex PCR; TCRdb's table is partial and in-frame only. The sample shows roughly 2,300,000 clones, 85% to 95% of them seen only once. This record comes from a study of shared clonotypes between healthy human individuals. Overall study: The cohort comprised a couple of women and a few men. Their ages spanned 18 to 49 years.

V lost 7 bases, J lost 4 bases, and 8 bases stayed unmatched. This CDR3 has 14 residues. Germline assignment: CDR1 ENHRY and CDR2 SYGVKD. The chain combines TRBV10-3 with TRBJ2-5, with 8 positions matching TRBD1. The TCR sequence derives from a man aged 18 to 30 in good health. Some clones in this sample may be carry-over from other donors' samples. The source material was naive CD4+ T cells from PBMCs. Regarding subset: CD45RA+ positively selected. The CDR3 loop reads CAITDRGALETQYF. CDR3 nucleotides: TGTGCCATCACTGACAGGGGCGCCTTAGAGACCCAGTACTTC.